This T cell receptor beta chain was documented in a study of T cells in localized non-small cell lung cancer. Study-level findings and limits: Appearances in adjacent lung were noted for a median approximately 52 of the top 100 tumor clones. Because sequencing included only one region (of the tumor), heterogeneity remains possible. Uninvolved adjacent lung showed the highest T cell clonality, exceeding tumor.

Trimming removed 7 bases from V and 4 bases from J, with 19 bases in between. The V gene's germline CDR1 is MDHEN and CDR2 SYDVKM. The CDR3 contains 15 residues. As regards this clone: Antigen unknown.

Some clones are missing from TCRdb's copy, which holds only in-frame ones; the method was immunoSEQ multiplex PCR. The sample carries about 59,000 clones, roughly 89% recorded once. The rearrangement links TRBV28 to TRBJ2-5; D not certain. This TCR was sampled from a man aged 35 to 69 with stage I squamous cell lung carcinoma. The sequencing used peripheral blood, collected before any cancer treatment. As DNA, the CDR3 is TGTGCCAGCACTCCCCCCGGCCGGGTTCGAGAGACCCAGTACTTC. It yields the protein CASTPPGRVRETQYF.